This T cell receptor (beta chain) was identified during a study of shared clonotypes between healthy human individuals. Overall study results and limits: For naive CD4 cells, roughly 5% of clonotypes were shared across a few donors.

This CDR3 is 17 amino acids long. V was clipped by 2 bases and J by 4 bases, with 20 bases between them. The germline gives CDR1 SEHNR, CDR2 FQNEAQ (reference sequence). Generated by immunoSEQ multiplex PCR, the TCRdb table keeps only in-frame clones and is missing some. The table includes hundreds of thousands of clones, about 96% detected once. Cells designated naive CD8 were CD45RO-negative and were positively selected for CCR7, with terminally differentiated effector memory CD45RA+ cells excluded. Healthy and HIV-negative, the adult donors had no recent acute infections or vaccinations. Caucasian adults living in Nashville, Tennessee, provided all samples. Turning to this clone: What it binds is not known.

This clonotype was sampled from a young woman in good health. What was sequenced was naive CD8+ T cells sorted from blood. The chain links TRBV7-9 to TRBJ1-1, with D tentatively TRBD1 (6 bases). The CDR3 protein is CASSLLFGKGGGTEAFF. The CDR3 DNA is TGTGCCAGCAGCTTACTTTTCGGTAAGGGAGGGGGCACTGAAGCTTTCTTT.